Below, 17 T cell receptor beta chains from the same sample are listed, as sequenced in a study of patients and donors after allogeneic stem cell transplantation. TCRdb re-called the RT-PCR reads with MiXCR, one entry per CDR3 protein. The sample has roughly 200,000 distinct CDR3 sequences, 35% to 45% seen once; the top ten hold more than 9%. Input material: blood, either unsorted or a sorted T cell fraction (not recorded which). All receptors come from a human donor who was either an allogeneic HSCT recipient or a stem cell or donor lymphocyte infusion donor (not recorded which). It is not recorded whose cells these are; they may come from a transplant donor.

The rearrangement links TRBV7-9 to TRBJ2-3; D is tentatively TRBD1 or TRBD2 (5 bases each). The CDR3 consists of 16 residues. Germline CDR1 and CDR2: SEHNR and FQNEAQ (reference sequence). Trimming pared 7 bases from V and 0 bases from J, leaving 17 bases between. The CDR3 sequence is CASIPPRDQSTDTQYF. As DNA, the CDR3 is TGTGCCAGCATCCCCCCCCGGGACCAAAGCACAGATACGCAGTATTTT.

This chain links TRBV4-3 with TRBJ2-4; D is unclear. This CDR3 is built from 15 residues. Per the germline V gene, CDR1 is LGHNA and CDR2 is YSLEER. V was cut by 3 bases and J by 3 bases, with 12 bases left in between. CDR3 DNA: TGCGCCAGCAGCCACTTGGGTCGCGGCAAAAACATTCAGTACTTC. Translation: CASSHLGRGKNIQYF.

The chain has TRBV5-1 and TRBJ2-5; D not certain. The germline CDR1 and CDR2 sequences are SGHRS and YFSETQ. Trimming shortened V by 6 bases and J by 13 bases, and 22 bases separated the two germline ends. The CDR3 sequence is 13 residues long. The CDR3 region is CASNPQSEKRWYF. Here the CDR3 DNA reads TGCGCCAGCAACCCCCAGTCGGAGAAGAGATGGTACTTC. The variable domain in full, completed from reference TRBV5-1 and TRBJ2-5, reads KAGVTQTPRYLIKTRGQQVTLSCSPISGHRSVSWYQQTPGQGLQFLFEYFSETQRNKGNFPGRFSGRQFSNSRSEMNVSTLELGDSALYLCASNPQSEKRWYFGPGTRLLVL.

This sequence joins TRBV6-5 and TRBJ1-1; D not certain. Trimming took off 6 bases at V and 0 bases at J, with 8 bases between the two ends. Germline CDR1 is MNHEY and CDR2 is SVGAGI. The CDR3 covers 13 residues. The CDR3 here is CASSVFMNTEAFF. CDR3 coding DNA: TGTGCCAGCAGCGTATTTATGAACACTGAAGCTTTCTTT.

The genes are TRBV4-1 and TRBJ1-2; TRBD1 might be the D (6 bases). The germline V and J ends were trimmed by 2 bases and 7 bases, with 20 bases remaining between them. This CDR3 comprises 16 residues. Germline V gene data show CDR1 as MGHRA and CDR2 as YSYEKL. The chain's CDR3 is CASSQRGTLGIRGYTF. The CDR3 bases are TGCGCCAGCAGCCAAAGGGGGACTCTGGGCATACGTGGCTACACCTTC.

Here the CDR3 reads CAWSVGVGVRHF. As DNA, the CDR3 is TGTGCCTGGAGTGTCGGAGTTGGAGTCCGGCATTTT. V is TRBV30 and J is TRBJ1-5; no firm D call. Germline-derived CDR1 and CDR2 are GTSNPN and SVGIG (reference sequence). The CDR3 runs to 12 residues. V was clipped by 0 bases and J by 15 bases, with 15 bases between them.

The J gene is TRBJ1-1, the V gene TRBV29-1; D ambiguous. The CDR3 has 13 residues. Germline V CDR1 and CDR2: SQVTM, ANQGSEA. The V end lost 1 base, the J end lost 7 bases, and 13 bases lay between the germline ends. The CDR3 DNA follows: TGCAGCGTTGAAGGCCAGAGGGCCGTTGAAGCTTTCTTT. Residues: CSVEGQRAVEAFF.

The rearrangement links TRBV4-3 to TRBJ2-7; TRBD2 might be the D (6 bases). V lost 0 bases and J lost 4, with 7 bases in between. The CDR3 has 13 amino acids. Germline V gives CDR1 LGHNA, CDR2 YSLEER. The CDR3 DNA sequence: TGCGCCAGCAGCCAAGATCGGGGGTACGAGCAGTACTTC. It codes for CASSQDRGYEQYF.

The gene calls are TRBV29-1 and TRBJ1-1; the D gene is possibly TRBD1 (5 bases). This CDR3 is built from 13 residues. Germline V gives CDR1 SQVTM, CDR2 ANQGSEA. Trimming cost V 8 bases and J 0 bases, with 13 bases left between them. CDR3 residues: CSTVQGLNTEAFF. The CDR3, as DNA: TGCAGCACAGTGCAGGGATTGAACACTGAAGCTTTCTTT.

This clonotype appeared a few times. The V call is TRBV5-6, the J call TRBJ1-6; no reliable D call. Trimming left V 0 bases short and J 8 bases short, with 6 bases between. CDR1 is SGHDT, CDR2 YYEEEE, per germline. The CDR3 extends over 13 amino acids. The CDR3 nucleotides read TGTGCCAGCAGCTTGGAGGTAGATTCACCCCTCCACTTT. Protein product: CASSLEVDSPLHF. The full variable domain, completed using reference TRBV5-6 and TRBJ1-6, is DAGVTQSPTHLIKTRGQQVTLRCSPKSGHDTVSWYQQALGQGPQFIFQYYEEEERQRGNFPDRFSGHQFPNYSSELNVNALLLGDSALYLCASSLEVDSPLHFGNGTRLTVT.

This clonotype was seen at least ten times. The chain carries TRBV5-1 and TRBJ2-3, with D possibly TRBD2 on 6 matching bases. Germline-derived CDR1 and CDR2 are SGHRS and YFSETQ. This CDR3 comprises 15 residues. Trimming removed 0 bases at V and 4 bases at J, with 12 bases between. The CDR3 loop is CASSLAGVRADTQYF. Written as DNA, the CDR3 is TGCGCCAGCAGCTTGGCGGGGGTCCGGGCAGATACGCAGTATTTT.

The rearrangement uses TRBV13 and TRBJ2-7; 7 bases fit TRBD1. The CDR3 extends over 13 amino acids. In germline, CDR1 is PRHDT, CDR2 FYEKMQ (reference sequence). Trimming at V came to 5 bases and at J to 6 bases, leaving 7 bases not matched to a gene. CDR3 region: CASSTDRVGEQYF. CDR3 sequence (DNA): TGTGCCAGCAGCACAGACAGGGTCGGCGAGCAGTACTTC.

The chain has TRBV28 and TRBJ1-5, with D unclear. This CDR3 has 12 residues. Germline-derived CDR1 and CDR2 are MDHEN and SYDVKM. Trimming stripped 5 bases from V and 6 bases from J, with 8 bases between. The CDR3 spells CASSKDGQPQHF. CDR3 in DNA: TGTGCCAGCAGTAAGGACGGTCAGCCCCAGCATTTT.

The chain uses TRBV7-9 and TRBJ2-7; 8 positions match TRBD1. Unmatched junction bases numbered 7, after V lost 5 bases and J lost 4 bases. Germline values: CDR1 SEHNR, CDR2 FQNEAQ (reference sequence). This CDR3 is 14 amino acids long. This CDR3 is CASSGDRGWYEQYF. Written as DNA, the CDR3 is TGTGCCAGCAGCGGTGACAGGGGTTGGTACGAGCAGTACTTC.

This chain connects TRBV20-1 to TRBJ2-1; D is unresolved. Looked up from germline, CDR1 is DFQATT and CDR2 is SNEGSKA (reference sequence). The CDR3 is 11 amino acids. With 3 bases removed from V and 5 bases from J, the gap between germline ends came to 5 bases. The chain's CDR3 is CSARGDNEQFF. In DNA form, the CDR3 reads TGCAGTGCTAGGGGCGACAATGAGCAGTTCTTC.

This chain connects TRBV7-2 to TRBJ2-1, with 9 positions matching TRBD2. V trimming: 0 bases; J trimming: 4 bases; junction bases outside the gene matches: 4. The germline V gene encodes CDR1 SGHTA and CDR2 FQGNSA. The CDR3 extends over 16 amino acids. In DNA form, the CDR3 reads TGTGCCAGCAGCTTAGCGAGTAGCGGGGGTTACAATGAGCAGTTCTTC. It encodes CASSLASSGGYNEQFF.

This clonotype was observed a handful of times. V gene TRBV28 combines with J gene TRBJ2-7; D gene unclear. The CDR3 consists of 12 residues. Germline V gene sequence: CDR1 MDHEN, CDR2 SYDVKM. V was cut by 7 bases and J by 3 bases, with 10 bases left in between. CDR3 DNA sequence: TGTGCCAGCACCCTTGACAACTACGAGCAGTACTTC. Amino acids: CASTLDNYEQYF.